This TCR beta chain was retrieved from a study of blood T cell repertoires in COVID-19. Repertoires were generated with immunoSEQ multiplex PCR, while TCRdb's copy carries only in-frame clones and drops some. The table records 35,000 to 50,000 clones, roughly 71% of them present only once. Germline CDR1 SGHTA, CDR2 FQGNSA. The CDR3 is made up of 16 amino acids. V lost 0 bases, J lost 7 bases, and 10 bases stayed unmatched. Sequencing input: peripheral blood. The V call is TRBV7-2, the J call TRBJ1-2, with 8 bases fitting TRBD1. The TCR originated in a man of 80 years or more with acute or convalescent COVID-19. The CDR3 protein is CASSLAWGQGALGYTF. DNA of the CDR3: TGTGCCAGCAGCTTAGCTTGGGGTCAGGGGGCGCTTGGCTACACCTTC.